A selection of T cell receptor beta chains follows, all from one sample in a study of cytomegalovirus exposure and HLA in healthy donors. Assay used: immunoSEQ multiplex PCR; TCRdb lists only in-frame clones, some missing. There are 85,000 to 90,000 clones in the sample; roughly 97% occur only once, and 0.78% lies in the top ten. The specimen sequenced was PBMCs. All receptors derive from a man aged 18 to 29 in good health and CMV-seronegative. Each CDR3 is given with its conserved first and last residue. The D gene is left open where the match is weak. A row's size may be missing; if present it is once, few, many or a size class.

clone_size | j_call | d_call | v_call | cdr3_aa | cdr3_nt
- | TRBJ1-1 | - | TRBV10-2 | CASSERGGSTEAFF | TGCGCCAGCAGTGAGCGAGGGGGAAGCACTGAAGCTTTCTTT
once | TRBJ2-2 | TRBD1 | TRBV13 | CASSLGDRDTGELFF | TGTGCCAGCAGCTTAGGGGACAGGGACACCGGGGAGCTGTTTTTT
- | TRBJ1-5 | - | TRBV7-2 | CASSYEGGYNQPQHF | TGTGCCAGCAGCTACGAGGGGGGGTACAATCAGCCCCAGCATTTT
- | TRBJ1-1 | TRBD1 | TRBV7-9 | CASNPTGSFTEAFF | TGTGCCAGCAACCCGACAGGGTCTTTCACTGAAGCTTTCTTT
- | TRBJ1-1 | - | TRBV11-2 | CASSLVYGETEAFF | TGTGCCAGCAGCTTAGTATACGGAGAGACTGAAGCTTTCTTT
- | TRBJ2-3 | - | TRBV7-2 | CASSLLSTQYF | TGTGCCAGCAGCTTACTTTCCACGCAGTATTTT
- | TRBJ1-3 | - | TRBV7-9 | CASNDGHSGNTIYF | TGTGCCAGCAACGACGGACACTCTGGAAACACCATATATTTT
- | TRBJ1-2 | TRBD1 | TRBV6-1 | CASSSWDSQGGYTF | TGTGCCAGCAGTTCGTGGGACAGTCAGGGTGGCTACACCTTC
- | TRBJ2-3 | TRBD2 | TRBV7-9 | CASSGLDSTDTQYF | TGTGCCAGTAGTGGACTAGATAGCACAGATACGCAGTATTTT
- | TRBJ1-1 | - | TRBV30 | CAWSTQMNTEAFF | TGTGCCTGGAGTACCCAGATGAACACTGAAGCTTTCTTT
- | TRBJ2-1 | - | TRBV19 | CASTDGGLSSYNEQFF | TGTGCCAGTACGGATGGAGGCTTAAGCTCCTACAATGAGCAGTTCTTC